These 24 T cell receptor beta chains were all obtained from the same sample, sequenced in a study of T cell changes during pregnancy in multiple sclerosis (dated by TCRdb to 2018 to 2020). Receptor libraries were prepared by the immunoSEQ multiplex PCR assay. Entries here come from immuneACCESS through TCRdb and include only in-frame sequences with V and J called. Some clones fail to appear in such tables; in the studies checked, an unresolved V gene covers under half of the shortfall, and the cause of the remainder is unknown. This sample is represented by 40,000 to 60,000 clones; roughly 95% of them were singletons. The ten biggest clones cover approximately 0.31% of the sample. Sample: CD4+ T cells from peripheral blood mononuclear cells, taken in the third trimester of pregnancy. Source of these receptors: a female donor with multiple sclerosis, enrolled in a pregnancy study.

CDR3: CASSKTGGGGEQYF. The CDR3 DNA reads as TGTGCCAGCAGCAAGACAGGGGGCGGGGGAGAGCAGTACTTC. The chain employs TRBV21-1 and TRBJ2-7; the DNA was not used to check the table's D call, TRBD1. TRBV21-1 is shown as a pseudogene. This CDR3 has 14 residues.

V is TRBV27 and J is TRBJ1-6, with D possibly matching TRBD1 (5 bases). The CDR3 is 16 residues long. The V gene lost 2 bases and the J gene lost 2 bases, with 10 bases spanning the gap. From germline, CDR1 is MNHEY and CDR2 SMNVEV (reference sequence). The CDR3 loop reads CASSLQGITYNSPLHF. The CDR3 region has the DNA TGTGCCAGCAGTTTACAGGGCATTACCTATAATTCACCCCTCCACTTT.

The chain carries TRBV9 and TRBJ1-1; a possible D gene is TRBD1 (6 bases). The CDR3 is made up of 14 amino acids. Germline assignment: CDR1 SGDLS and CDR2 YYNGEE. The V and J ends lost 6 bases and 1 base respectively, with 13 bases between them. The chain's CDR3 is CASTLTDRNTEAFF. The CDR3 DNA reads TGTGCCAGCACCTTAACGGACAGGAACACTGAAGCTTTCTTT. Filled out from reference TRBV9 and TRBJ1-1, the complete variable domain reads DSGVTQTPKHLITATGQRVTLRCSPRSGDLSVYWYQQSLDQGLQFLIQYYNGEERAKGNILERFSAQQFPDLHSELNLSSLELGDSALYFCASTLTDRNTEAFFGQGTRLTVV.

This chain links TRBV6-4 with TRBJ2-1; D possibly corresponds to TRBD2 (6 bases). Germline values: CDR1 MRHNA, CDR2 SNTAGT. CDR3 length equals 15 residues. V lost 2 bases and J 3 bases, leaving 11 bases between the germline ends. The CDR3, as DNA: TGTGCCAGCAGTGACCCCGGGACTTGCTACAATGAGCAGTTCTTC. Protein: CASSDPGTCYNEQFF.

This clone was recorded only once. V gene TRBV18 combines with J gene TRBJ2-7, with D maybe TRBD2 (6 bases). Trimming pared 3 bases from V and 3 bases from J, leaving 12 bases between. The CDR3 length is 14 residues. Germline loops: CDR1 KGHSH, CDR2 LQKENI. The CDR3 protein is CASSPLGGLYEQYF. CDR3 DNA sequence: TGTGCCAGCTCACCCCTGGGGGGTCTCTACGAGCAGTACTTC.

The gene calls are TRBV6-5 and TRBJ2-1; the D is unclear. Trimming took off 5 bases at V and 3 bases at J, with 14 bases between the two ends. Germline lookup yields CDR1 MNHEY and CDR2 SVGAGI. The CDR3 extends over 15 amino acids. The CDR3 nucleotides are TGTGCCAGCAGTCCGCGAGACGGGTTCTACAATGAGCAGTTCTTC. Protein product: CASSPRDGFYNEQFF.

This clone showed up just once. This chain links TRBV30 with TRBJ1-4; 11 bases map to TRBD1. After removal of 0 bases from V and 8 bases from J, the junction contained 5 bases not matched to a gene. Per germline, CDR1 GTSNPN and CDR2 SVGIG (reference sequence). The CDR3 consists of 15 residues. The CDR3 DNA sequence: TGTGCCTGGAGTGTACTGGGGACAGGGGGGGAAAAACTGTTTTTT. It encodes CAWSVLGTGGEKLFF.

The table lists this clone with a count of one. The chain carries TRBV9 and TRBJ2-1; the match to TRBD1 covers 8 bases. V lost 0 bases and J lost 12; bases outside the gene matches: 2. From germline, CDR1 is SGDLS and CDR2 YYNGEE. There are 12 residues in the CDR3. The CDR3 coding sequence is TGTGCCAGCAGCGTAGGAGGACAGGGGCAGTTCTTC. As protein: CASSVGGQGQFF.

J is TRBJ2-5 and V is TRBV6-5, with a tentative D call TRBD2 (5 bases). With 8 bases removed from V and 4 bases from J, the gap between germline ends came to 11 bases. CDR1 and CDR2 from the germline V gene are MNHEY and SVGAGI. The CDR3 loop spans 12 amino acids. The CDR3 loop reads CASAQAGETQYF. Here the CDR3 DNA reads TGTGCCAGCGCGCAGGCGGGAGAGACCCAGTACTTC.

For the CDR3, the DNA is TGTGCCAGCAGCATAAGACTAGCGGGGGGCACAGATACGCAGTATTTT. Translation: CASSIRLAGGTDTQYF. The V call is TRBV7-9, the J call TRBJ2-3; TRBD2 agrees at 12 bases. The CDR3 runs to 16 residues. With V trimmed by 5 bases and J by 1 base, 4 bases remained unmatched. Germline V lookup: CDR1 SEHNR, CDR2 FQNEAQ (reference sequence).

The chain employs TRBV5-1 and TRBJ2-7; the match to TRBD1 covers 8 bases. Germline CDR1 SGHRS, CDR2 YFSETQ. The CDR3 is made up of 16 amino acids. J gave up 4 bases and V 4 bases, and 13 bases lay outside the gene matches. This CDR3 reads CASSPQGAPALYEQYF. DNA of the CDR3: TGCGCCAGCAGCCCGCAGGGGGCCCCCGCGCTTTACGAGCAGTACTTC.

V usage is TRBV9 and J usage is TRBJ2-7, with 9 bases that match TRBD1. The CDR3 contains 14 residues. V lost 4 bases to trimming and J lost 7 bases; unmatched junction nucleotides: 9. Germline V gene data show CDR1 as SGDLS and CDR2 as YYNGEE. In DNA, the CDR3 is TGTGCCAGCAGCCCCCGGACAGGGGCAGGGGAGCAGTACTTC. Protein: CASSPRTGAGEQYF.

J is TRBJ2-7 and V is TRBV2; 9 bases match TRBD2. Trimming took 6 bases from V and 4 from J; bases not matched to a gene: 10. Germline CDR1 reads SNHLY; CDR2 reads FYNNEI. The CDR3 length is 15 residues. This chain's CDR3 is CASRILAGVGYEQYF. DNA for the CDR3: TGTGCCAGCAGGATTTTAGCGGGAGTAGGATACGAGCAGTACTTC.

This clone was detected only once. The chain is built from TRBV5-4 and TRBJ2-5; TRBD2 aligns across 12 bases. The germline CDR1 and CDR2 sequences are SGHNT and YYREEE (reference sequence). The CDR3 is 18 residues long. Trimming cost V 4 bases and J 4 bases; bases outside gene matches: 14. The CDR3 nucleotides read TGTGCCAGCAGCCCTTCTAGCGGGAGGGCCCTTTCCTCAGAGACCCAGTACTTC. This codes for CASSPSSGRALSSETQYF.

This clone has only one observation. The chain joins TRBV19 to TRBJ2-1, with D possibly TRBD1 on 7 matching bases. Germline CDR1 is LNHDA and CDR2 is SQIVND (reference sequence). The CDR3 runs 15 residues. With 3 bases removed from V and 9 bases from J, the gap between germline ends came to 18 bases. The DNA for the CDR3 is TGTGCCAGTAGTATTAATGGACACCAGGGGGGTGAGCAGTTCTTC. Its protein is CASSINGHQGGEQFF. Full variable domain (remainder filled in from reference TRBV19 and TRBJ2-1): DGGITQSPKYLFRKEGQNVTLSCEQNLNHDAMYWYRQDPGQGLRLIYYSQIVNDFQKGDIAEGYSVSREKKESFPLTVTSAQKNPTAFYLCASSINGHQGGEQFFGPGTRLTVL.

This chain links TRBV11-2 with TRBJ2-2, with 8 nucleotides matching TRBD1. Germline V gene sequence: CDR1 SGHAT, CDR2 FQNNGV. J gave up 6 bases and V 1 base, and 7 bases lay outside the gene matches. The CDR3 spans 16 residues. The CDR3 spells CASSLVPDRVAGELFF. The CDR3 nucleotides read TGTGCCAGCAGCTTAGTCCCGGACAGGGTGGCCGGGGAGCTGTTTTTT.

This chain joins TRBV5-4 and TRBJ2-2, with D unclear. Trimming pared 6 bases from V and 2 bases from J, leaving 17 bases between. Germline values: CDR1 SGHNT, CDR2 YYREEE (reference sequence). The CDR3 runs to 16 residues. CDR3 sequence reads: CASTDRVQSNTGELFF. Here the CDR3 DNA reads TGTGCCAGCACCGACCGGGTCCAATCAAACACCGGGGAGCTGTTTTTT. Based on the CDR3 plus reference TRBV5-4 and TRBJ2-2, the full variable domain is ETGVTQSPTHLIKTRGQQVTLRCSSQSGHNTVSWYQQALGQGPQFIFQYYREEENGRGNFPPRFSGLQFPNYSSELNVNALELDDSALYLCASTDRVQSNTGELFFGEGSRLTVL.

V usage is TRBV4-1 and J usage is TRBJ1-2, with 9 bases that match TRBD1. The CDR3 spans 15 residues. The J segment lost 7 bases and the V segment lost 4 bases, leaving 10 bases of the junction unmatched. Germline V gene data show CDR1 as MGHRA and CDR2 as YSYEKL. CDR3: CASSLNRDRDAGYTF. DNA for the CDR3: TGCGCCAGCAGCCTCAACCGGGACAGGGACGCTGGCTACACCTTC.

The gene calls are TRBV19 and TRBJ2-5; TRBD2 aligns across 7 bases. J lost 1 base, V lost 3 bases, and 8 bases had no gene match. This CDR3 contains 16 residues. The germline V gene encodes CDR1 LNHDA and CDR2 SQIVND (reference sequence). The CDR3 is CASSISGAGRQETQYF. The CDR3 nucleotides are TGTGCCAGTAGTATTTCCGGAGCGGGGCGCCAAGAGACCCAGTACTTC.

This clone was seen once. The chain recombines TRBV28 with TRBJ2-2; the D gene is possibly TRBD1 (5 bases). Germline CDR1 is MDHEN and CDR2 is SYDVKM. CDR3 length equals 13 residues. V lost 3 bases, J lost 5 bases, and 7 bases lay in between. The CDR3 spells CASSFSGTGELFF. The CDR3 region has the DNA TGTGCCAGCAGTTTCTCAGGGACCGGGGAGCTGTTTTTT.

V is TRBV4-1 and J is TRBJ2-7; 7 positions match TRBD2. This CDR3 has 18 residues. Germline lookup yields CDR1 MGHRA and CDR2 YSYEKL. With V trimmed by 0 bases and J by 1 base, 12 bases remained unmatched. CDR3 in amino acids: CASSQDNFRDYRSYEQYF. In nucleotides, the CDR3 is TGCGCCAGCAGCCAAGATAACTTTAGGGACTACCGATCCTACGAGCAGTACTTC.

The chain recombines TRBV12-5 with TRBJ2-1, with TRBD2 identical over 11 bases. V lost 3 bases to trimming and J lost 9 bases; unmatched junction nucleotides: 7. The CDR3 runs 15 residues. Germline V gene lookup returns CDR1 LGHNT and CDR2 FRNRAP. The CDR3 region has the DNA TGTGCTAGTGGTTTAGGTAGCGGGAGGGCAGGTGAGCAGTTCTTC. Translation: CASGLGSGRAGEQFF.

The chain carries TRBV5-6 and TRBJ2-7; D possibly corresponds to TRBD2 (5 bases). The CDR3 extends over 17 amino acids. Germline V gene sequence: CDR1 SGHDT, CDR2 YYEEEE. The ends were cut back, 4 bases at V and 1 base at J, with 21 bases in the middle. The CDR3 sequence: CASSLGSGIRISYEQYF. CDR3 sequence (DNA): TGTGCCAGCAGCCTCGGATCGGGGATCCGTATTTCCTACGAGCAGTACTTC.

V usage is TRBV6-5 and J usage is TRBJ1-1; no definite D call. Trimming removed 2 bases from V and 2 bases from J, with 6 bases in between. The CDR3 loop spans 13 amino acids. CDR1 is MNHEY, CDR2 SVGAGI, per germline. The CDR3 DNA reads TGTGCCAGCAGTTACGGGAGAAACACTGAAGCTTTCTTT. Amino acids: CASSYGRNTEAFF.